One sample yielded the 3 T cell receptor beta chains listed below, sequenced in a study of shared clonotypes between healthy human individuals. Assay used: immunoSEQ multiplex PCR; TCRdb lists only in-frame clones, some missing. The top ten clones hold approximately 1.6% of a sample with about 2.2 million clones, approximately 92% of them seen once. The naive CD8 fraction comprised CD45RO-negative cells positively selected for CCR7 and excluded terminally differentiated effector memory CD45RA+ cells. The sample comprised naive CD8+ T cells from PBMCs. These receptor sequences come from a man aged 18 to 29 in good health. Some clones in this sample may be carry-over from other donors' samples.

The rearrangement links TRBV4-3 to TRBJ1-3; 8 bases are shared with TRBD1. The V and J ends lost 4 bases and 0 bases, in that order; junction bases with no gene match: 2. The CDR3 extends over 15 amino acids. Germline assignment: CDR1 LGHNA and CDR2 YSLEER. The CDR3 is CASSLGTGSGNTIYF. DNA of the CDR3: TGCGCCAGCAGCCTAGGGACAGGCTCTGGAAACACCATATATTTT.

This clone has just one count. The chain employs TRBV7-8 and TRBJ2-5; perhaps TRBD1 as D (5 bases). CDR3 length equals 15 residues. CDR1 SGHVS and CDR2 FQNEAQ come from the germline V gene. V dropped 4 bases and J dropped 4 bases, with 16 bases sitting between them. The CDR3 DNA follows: TGTGCCAGCAGCTCGGTTTGGGGCTCTGGAGAGACCCAGTACTTC. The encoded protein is CASSSVWGSGETQYF.

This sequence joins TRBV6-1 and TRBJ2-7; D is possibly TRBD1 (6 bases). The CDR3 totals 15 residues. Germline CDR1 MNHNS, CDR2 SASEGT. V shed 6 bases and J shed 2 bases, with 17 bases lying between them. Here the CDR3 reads CASSDGQGIPYEQYF. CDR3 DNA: TGTGCCAGCAGCGATGGGCAGGGGATCCCCTACGAGCAGTACTTC.